These 27 T cell receptor beta chains originate from one sample sequenced in a study of multiple sclerosis patients with progressive multifocal leukoencephalopathy (dated by TCRdb to about 2019). Library prep was done by the immunoSEQ multiplex PCR assay. TCRdb obtained this table from immuneACCESS and retained in-frame rearrangements with V and J assigned. These tables miss some clones; where compared with another copy, unresolved V genes account for less than half of the shortfall, and the remainder is unexplained. The sample table holds some 28,000 clones, of which 90% were seen once. The ten largest clones take up roughly 1.3% of the sample. Interpreted using the paper, the time point label stands for: around 13 months of natalizumab therapy. The treatment or condition label corresponds to: on natalizumab therapy at sampling. This specimen consisted of PBMCs, obtained from a patient treated with natalizumab. The receptor set was obtained from a human donor with multiple sclerosis.

The chain links TRBV2 to TRBJ2-1; perhaps D is TRBD1 or TRBD2 (5 bases each). V was trimmed by 11 bases and J by 3 bases, leaving 14 bases between them. The CDR3 length is 13 residues. CDR1 SNHLY and CDR2 FYNNEI come from the germline V gene. In nucleotides, the CDR3 is TGTGCCGGAAGGGGACGGAGCTACAATGAGCAGTTCTTC. It codes for CAGRGRSYNEQFF.

The chain uses TRBV7-2 and TRBJ1-5; D not certain. The CDR3 spans 12 residues. The germline V gene encodes CDR1 SGHTA and CDR2 FQGNSA. The V gene lost 5 bases and the J gene lost 0 bases, with 2 bases spanning the gap. The CDR3 is CASSVSNQPQHF. In nucleotides, the CDR3 is TGTGCCAGCAGCGTTAGCAATCAGCCCCAGCATTTT. The variable domain in full, completed from reference TRBV7-2 and TRBJ1-5, reads GAGVSQSPSNKVTEKGKDVELRCDPISGHTALYWYRQSLGQGLEFLIYFQGNSAPDKSGLPSDRFSAERTGGSVSTLTIQRTQQEDSAVYLCASSVSNQPQHFGDGTRLSIL.

The rearrangement uses TRBV29-1 and TRBJ1-1; the match to TRBD1 covers 11 bases. J lost 11 bases, V lost 1 base, and 9 bases had no gene match. Germline CDR1 SQVTM, CDR2 ANQGSEA. CDR3 length equals 14 residues. CDR3 in amino acids: CSVEGDRGFATAFF. The DNA of the CDR3 is TGCAGCGTTGAAGGGGACAGGGGGTTCGCTACGGCTTTCTTT. The whole variable domain, filled in from reference TRBV29-1 and TRBJ1-1, reads SAVISQKPSRDICQRGTSLTIQCQVDSQVTMMFWYRQQPGQSLTLIATANQGSEATYESGFVIDKFPISRPNLTFSTLTVSNMSPEDSSIYLCSVEGDRGFATAFFGQGTRLTVV.

The chain links TRBV10-3 to TRBJ1-1, with D possibly TRBD1 on 5 matching bases. Germline CDR1 ENHRY, CDR2 SYGVKD. The CDR3 sequence is 15 residues long. The V and J ends lost 6 bases and 2 bases respectively, with 16 bases between them. This CDR3 reads CAIRTGTEINTEAFF. CDR3 coding DNA: TGTGCCATCAGGACCGGGACGGAAATTAACACTGAAGCTTTCTTT.

The rearrangement links TRBV9 to TRBJ2-3; D not certain. The V end lost 0 bases, the J end lost 4 bases, and 12 bases lay between the germline ends. Germline-derived CDR1 and CDR2 are SGDLS and YYNGEE. The CDR3 sequence is 15 residues long. CDR3 amino acids: CASSVDSFSPDTQYF. The CDR3 DNA reads TGTGCCAGCAGCGTAGATTCCTTCTCCCCAGATACGCAGTATTTT. The whole variable domain, remainder taken from reference TRBV9 and TRBJ2-3, is DSGVTQTPKHLITATGQRVTLRCSPRSGDLSVYWYQQSLDQGLQFLIQYYNGEERAKGNILERFSAQQFPDLHSELNLSSLELGDSALYFCASSVDSFSPDTQYFGPGTRLTVL.

This clone was counted between two and nine times. The V gene is TRBV11-3, the J gene TRBJ2-1, with TRBD2 as a possible D gene (5 bases). Trimming left V 1 base short and J 7 bases short, with 14 bases between. The CDR3 has 15 residues. Germline CDR1 is SGHNT and CDR2 is YENEEA. CDR3 residues: CASSLGGLATNEQFF. In DNA form, the CDR3 reads TGTGCCAGCAGCTTAGGGGGTCTAGCCACGAATGAGCAGTTCTTC.

V and J are TRBV4-2 and TRBJ1-5; TRBD1 is a possible D gene (6 bases). From germline, CDR1 is LGHNA and CDR2 YNFKEQ. The CDR3 loop spans 16 amino acids. The ends were cut back, 1 base at V and 4 bases at J, with 14 bases in the middle. As DNA, the CDR3 is TGTGCCAGCAGCCAAGTTCTCGGACAGCTTAATCAGCCCCAGCATTTT. Residues: CASSQVLGQLNQPQHF.

The CDR3 is CASRPPRGKAGELFF. The CDR3 bases are TGTGCCAGCAGACCTCCACGGGGGAAGGCCGGGGAGCTGTTTTTT. The V call is TRBV7-9, the J call TRBJ2-2; possible D gene TRBD2, 6 bases. The CDR3 sequence is 15 residues long. From germline, CDR1 is SEHNR and CDR2 FQNEAQ (reference sequence). Trimming shortened V by 6 bases and J by 6 bases, and 17 bases separated the two germline ends.

The chain couples TRBV19 to TRBJ1-1; no firm D call. The CDR3 contains 11 residues. V lost 3 bases and J lost 3, with 2 bases in between. Per germline, CDR1 LNHDA and CDR2 SQIVND (reference sequence). In DNA form, the CDR3 reads TGTGCCAGTAGTATCTACACTGAAGCTTTCTTT. It is translated as CASSIYTEAFF.

This sequence joins TRBV28 and TRBJ2-5; no clear D gene. This CDR3 is 13 amino acids long. CDR1 is MDHEN, CDR2 SYDVKM, per germline. Trimming shortened V by 3 bases and J by 4 bases, and 9 bases separated the two germline ends. This CDR3 reads CASSLPVGETQYF. The CDR3 DNA reads TGTGCCAGCAGTTTGCCCGTCGGAGAGACCCAGTACTTC. Looking up the rest from reference TRBV28 and TRBJ2-5 gives the full variable domain: DVKVTQSSRYLVKRTGEKVFLECVQDMDHENMFWYRQDPGLGLRLIYFSYDVKMKEKGDIPEGYSVSREKKERFSLILESASTNQTSMYLCASSLPVGETQYFGPGTRLLVL.

V and J are TRBV28 and TRBJ1-2, with D maybe TRBD1 (5 bases). The CDR3 is made up of 15 amino acids. Trimming pared 11 bases from V and 3 bases from J, leaving 22 bases between. CDR1 and CDR2 (germline): MDHEN, SYDVKM. As DNA, the CDR3 is TGTGCCTGGGGCTCTCTGACGGATAGGGACTATGGCTACACCTTC. It is translated as CAWGSLTDRDYGYTF.

The chain recombines TRBV6-1 with TRBJ1-2; D is unclear. V was shortened by 7 bases and J by 5 bases, with 17 bases between the two germline ends. The CDR3 sequence is 14 residues long. CDR1 MNHNS and CDR2 SASEGT come from the germline V gene. Here the CDR3 reads CASITHIRSYGYTF. CDR3 sequence (DNA): TGTGCCAGCATCACTCATATTCGGAGTTATGGCTACACCTTC.

The chain employs TRBV7-2 and TRBJ1-3; D not certain. The CDR3 is 15 residues long. Trimming removed 1 base from V and 0 bases from J, with 7 bases in between. Per germline, CDR1 SGHTA and CDR2 FQGNSA. CDR3 bases: TGTGCCAGCAGCTTAGGATCGAGCTCTGGAAACACCATATATTTT. Its translation is CASSLGSSSGNTIYF.

V and J are TRBV9 and TRBJ1-1, with 7 bases matching TRBD1. The CDR3 is 17 amino acids. Trimming at V came to 3 bases and at J to 4 bases, leaving 15 bases not matched to a gene. Germline loops: CDR1 SGDLS, CDR2 YYNGEE. Written as DNA, the CDR3 is TGTGCCAGCAGCGCTCAGGGGGTAATCGGGTTCGGCACTGAAGCTTTCTTT. Encoded protein: CASSAQGVIGFGTEAFF.

The CDR3: CASSEAPGQPQHF. CDR3 nucleotides: TGTGCCAGCAGTGAAGCGCCGGGACAGCCCCAGCATTTT. The chain carries TRBV6-1 and TRBJ1-5; D unresolved. Germline V CDR1 and CDR2: MNHNS, SASEGT. This CDR3 has 13 amino acids. V was pared by 0 bases and J by 7 bases, with 7 bases between.

The J gene is TRBJ1-5, the V gene TRBV25-1, with D uncertain. V was cut by 3 bases and J by 7 bases, with 13 bases left in between. The CDR3 covers 14 residues. Germline CDR1 is MGHDK and CDR2 is SYGVNS. CDR3 in amino acids: CASSDTASAQPQHF. CDR3 coding DNA: TGTGCCAGCAGTGATACAGCGTCTGCCCAGCCCCAGCATTTT.

This clone was found once. The CDR3 loop reads CASGLVSYTEAFF. The CDR3 bases are TGTGCTAGTGGTTTGGTCTCATATACTGAAGCTTTCTTT. The chain links TRBV12-5 to TRBJ1-1; D remains unclear. CDR3 size: 13 residues. From germline, CDR1 is LGHNT and CDR2 FRNRAP. V lost 0 bases to trimming and J lost 5 bases, with 7 bases between them. Using reference TRBV12-5 and TRBJ1-1 for the parts outside the CDR3, the full variable domain is DARVTQTPRHKVTEMGQEVTMRCQPILGHNTVFWYRQTMMQGLELLAYFRNRAPLDDSGMPKDRFSAEMPDATLATLKIQPSEPRDSAVYFCASGLVSYTEAFFGQGTRLTVV.

V usage is TRBV25-1 and J usage is TRBJ1-2, with D perhaps matching TRBD1 (6 bases). Germline V gene data show CDR1 as MGHDK and CDR2 as SYGVNS. This CDR3 is 15 amino acids long. Trimming shortened V by 5 bases and J by 4 bases, and 17 bases separated the two germline ends. The CDR3 loop reads CASSSRTGPSYGYTF. The CDR3 DNA reads TGTGCCAGCAGTAGCCGTACAGGGCCCAGCTATGGCTACACCTTC.

Only one count was recorded for this clone. The J gene is TRBJ1-1, the V gene TRBV12-5; TRBD1 agrees at 7 bases. Germline V gene sequence: CDR1 LGHNT, CDR2 FRNRAP. With 6 bases clipped from V and 1 base from J, the junction kept 5 bases outside the gene matches. The CDR3 consists of 14 residues. The CDR3 spells CASGPGQRNTEAFF. CDR3 in DNA: TGTGCTAGTGGCCCGGGACAGCGGAACACTGAAGCTTTCTTT.

The V gene is TRBV7-8, the J gene TRBJ1-6; possible D gene TRBD1, 6 bases. Trimming left V 0 bases short and J 7 bases short, with 10 bases between. This CDR3 is built from 15 residues. Germline V gives CDR1 SGHVS, CDR2 FQNEAQ. The CDR3 DNA reads as TGTGCCAGCAGCTTAGCGGAGGGGGGGAATTCACCCCTCCACTTT. This gives the protein CASSLAEGGNSPLHF.

The chain employs TRBV27 and TRBJ2-1; no reliable D call. V dropped 3 bases and J dropped 3 bases, with 9 bases sitting between them. This CDR3 is 14 amino acids long. Germline-derived CDR1 and CDR2 are MNHEY and SMNVEV (reference sequence). Here the CDR3 reads CASSLRQFYNEQFF. The CDR3, as DNA: TGTGCCAGCAGTTTGAGGCAGTTCTACAATGAGCAGTTCTTC.

This chain links TRBV6-5 with TRBJ2-1; 8 bases match TRBD2. The CDR3 is made up of 15 amino acids. Germline V gene lookup returns CDR1 MNHEY and CDR2 SVGAGI. Losses at the gene ends were 5 bases for V and 4 bases for J; bases not matched to a gene: 7. CDR3 coding DNA: TGTGCCAGCAGTAAAAGCGGGGGACCTTACAATGAGCAGTTCTTC. Translated, it gives CASSKSGGPYNEQFF.

The chain has TRBV5-6 and TRBJ1-2; D remains unclear. V lost 2 bases to trimming and J lost 4 bases, with 12 bases between them. From germline, CDR1 is SGHDT and CDR2 YYEEEE. The CDR3 consists of 14 residues. The CDR3 DNA reads as TGTGCCAGCAGCTTCACTCAACTGGTCTATGGCTACACCTTC. It encodes CASSFTQLVYGYTF.

V usage is TRBV5-1 and J usage is TRBJ1-6; TRBD1 matches 8 bases. CDR1 is SGHRS and CDR2 is YFSETQ in the germline V gene. Trimming at V came to 4 bases and at J to 6 bases, leaving 3 bases not matched to a gene. This CDR3 spans 14 amino acids. The CDR3 DNA sequence: TGCGCCAGCAGCGGACAGGGTCGTAATTCACCCCTCCACTTT. It translates to CASSGQGRNSPLHF.

In its sample, this clone was seen once. This chain links TRBV7-2 with TRBJ1-6, with D unclear. V gave up 5 bases and J gave up 13 bases, with 15 bases separating them. The CDR3 is 13 amino acids. From germline, CDR1 is SGHTA and CDR2 FQGNSA. CDR3 DNA sequence: TGTGCCAGCAGCGCGGACCCGGGGTCGCCCCTCCACTTT. It yields the protein CASSADPGSPLHF.

J is TRBJ1-1 and V is TRBV6-5; maybe TRBD1 (6 bases). Germline loops: CDR1 MNHEY, CDR2 SVGAGI. Trimming removed 2 bases at V and 1 base at J, with 11 bases between. The CDR3 contains 15 residues. The CDR3 is CASSYRDNGNTEAFF. CDR3 DNA sequence: TGTGCCAGCAGTTACCGGGACAATGGGAACACTGAAGCTTTCTTT.

Here the CDR3 reads CASSVAGGGRGSYNEQFF. The CDR3 bases are TGTGCCAGCAGCGTAGCTGGAGGGGGCAGGGGGTCCTACAATGAGCAGTTCTTC. The chain links TRBV9 to TRBJ2-1; the D gene is possibly TRBD1 (7 bases). There are 18 residues in the CDR3. V shed 0 bases and J shed 1 base, with 17 bases lying between them. Germline CDR1 and CDR2: SGDLS and YYNGEE.